These 18 T cell receptor beta chains came from one sample sequenced in a study of blood T cells in healthy people across ages. Primers used in a second PCR of roughly 6 to 12 cycles were a sample-barcoded 5' primer and a J-beta primer mix. TCRdb reprocessed the 5' RACE reads via MiXCR and lists one record per CDR3 protein. This sample yields over 950,000 distinct CDR3 sequences, of which roughly 47% are seen a single time; 20% to 25% belongs to the top ten. Material: blood. The receptors stem from an older woman in good health.

This clonotype was found a few times. The chain links TRBV12-3 or TRBV12-4 to TRBJ2-1; D might be TRBD1 or TRBD2, each matching 5 bases. The V and J ends lost 5 bases and 8 bases respectively, with 16 bases between them. The CDR3 contains 14 residues. DNA of the CDR3: TGTGCCAGCAGTCCCGTCGGGGCTACGTATGAGCAGTTCTTC. As protein: CASSPVGATYEQFF.

There are a few counts of this clonotype. The J gene is TRBJ2-1, the V gene TRBV6-5; TRBD2 aligns across 8 bases. The CDR3 has 15 residues. Germline trimming cut 6 bases from V and 6 bases from J; bases unmatched to any gene: 10. Per germline, CDR1 MNHEY and CDR2 SVGAGI. The CDR3 sequence: CASSLGLGRGNEQFF. CDR3 sequence (DNA): TGTGCCAGCAGCTTGGGACTAGGAAGGGGCAATGAGCAGTTCTTC.

In its sample, this clonotype was seen a few times. In nucleotides, the CDR3 is TGCGCCAGCAGCCAAGAAGGTTTCGCGACAAATGAGCAGTTCTTC. This translates into CASSQEGFATNEQFF. This chain joins TRBV4-3 and TRBJ2-1, with unresolved D. The V gene's germline CDR1 is LGHNA and CDR2 YSLEER. With 0 bases removed from V and 7 bases from J, the gap between germline ends came to 13 bases. The CDR3 extends over 15 amino acids.

The chain links TRBV4-3 to TRBJ2-1, with 9 positions matching TRBD2. The V gene's germline CDR1 is LGHNA and CDR2 YSLEER. Unmatched junction bases numbered 3, after V lost 1 base and J lost 5 bases. There are 15 residues in the CDR3. The CDR3 bases are TGCGCCAGCAGCCAAGTAGGGACTAGCAACAATGAGCAGTTCTTC. Residues: CASSQVGTSNNEQFF.

This clonotype appeared many times. The gene calls are TRBV18 and TRBJ1-2, with a possible D match to TRBD1 (5 bases). The CDR3 length is 12 residues. Germline V gene sequence: CDR1 KGHSH, CDR2 LQKENI. Trimming removed 3 bases at V and 5 bases at J, with 7 bases between. The CDR3: CASSPAGYGYTF. The CDR3 DNA sequence: TGTGCCAGCTCACCCGCAGGGTATGGCTACACCTTC.

The V call is TRBV27, the J call TRBJ2-2, with D perhaps TRBD2 (5 bases). CDR1 and CDR2 (germline): MNHEY, SMNVEV (reference sequence). The CDR3 sequence is 17 residues long. Between the trimmed V and J ends, which lost 6 bases and 2 bases, there was a span of 19 bases. The DNA for the CDR3 is TGTGCCAGCAGGACCCAAGGCCGGGAAAAAAACACCGGGGAGCTGTTTTTT. Amino acids: CASRTQGREKNTGELFF.

V and J are TRBV28 and TRBJ2-7; no firm D call. Germline assignment: CDR1 MDHEN and CDR2 SYDVKM. Trimming pared 3 bases from V and 2 bases from J, leaving 11 bases between. The length of the CDR3 is 14 residues. The CDR3 nucleotides read TGTGCCAGCAGTTTGGGCGAGGTCCCCTACGAGCAGTACTTC. The encoded protein is CASSLGEVPYEQYF.

This clonotype was recorded a few times. V is TRBV28 and J is TRBJ2-7, with TRBD2 identical over 8 bases. V shed 8 bases, J shed 4 bases, and the junction held 7 bases outside the gene matches. CDR1 MDHEN and CDR2 SYDVKM come from the germline V gene. CDR3 size: 13 residues. The CDR3, as DNA: TGTGCCAGCGCAACAACGGGGGGGTACGAGCAGTACTTC. Translation: CASATTGGYEQYF. Together with reference TRBV28 and TRBJ2-7, the CDR3 gives the full variable domain: DVKVTQSSRYLVKRTGEKVFLECVQDMDHENMFWYRQDPGLGLRLIYFSYDVKMKEKGDIPEGYSVSREKKERFSLILESASTNQTSMYLCASATTGGYEQYFGPGTRLTVT.

This clonotype was counted only a few times. The genes are TRBV4-2 and TRBJ2-5, with no clear D. Germline CDR1 reads LGHNA; CDR2 reads YNFKEQ. There are 14 residues in the CDR3. V lost 1 base and J lost 1, with 7 bases in between. The CDR3 is CASSQGSLQETQYF. Written as DNA, the CDR3 is TGTGCCAGCAGCCAAGGGTCCCTCCAAGAGACCCAGTACTTC.

CDR3 sequence: CASSFMGQGYEQYF. CDR3 DNA sequence: TGTGCCAGCAGTTTCATGGGACAGGGCTACGAGCAGTACTTC. V gene TRBV28 combines with J gene TRBJ2-5; 9 bases line up with TRBD1. With the DNA end fitting TRBJ2-7 better, the J assignment may be wrong. This CDR3 comprises 14 residues. Germline V gene sequence: CDR1 MDHEN, CDR2 SYDVKM.

This chain connects TRBV4-2 to TRBJ1-4; TRBD1 matches 10 bases. CDR1 LGHNA and CDR2 YNFKEQ come from the germline V gene. The CDR3 is made up of 16 amino acids. Unmatched junction bases numbered 3, after V lost 0 bases and J lost 5 bases. This CDR3 is CASSQDPGQGNEKLFF. In DNA, the CDR3 is TGTGCCAGCAGCCAAGACCCGGGACAGGGGAATGAAAAACTGTTTTTT.

This clonotype was observed a few times. The chain combines TRBV6-5 with TRBJ2-6; possibly TRBD1 or TRBD2 for D (5 bases each). The germline gives CDR1 MNHEY, CDR2 SVGAGI. There are 16 residues in the CDR3. V dropped 2 bases and J dropped 2 bases, with 10 bases sitting between them. The chain's CDR3 is CASSYDGTTGANVLTF. For the CDR3, the DNA is TGTGCCAGCAGTTACGACGGGACGACTGGGGCCAACGTCCTGACTTTC.

A few counts support this clonotype. The rearrangement joins TRBV24-1 to TRBJ2-3, with 11 positions matching TRBD2. The CDR3 consists of 16 residues. Germline CDR1 reads KGHDR; CDR2 reads SFDVKD. With V trimmed by 2 bases and J by 0 bases, 0 bases remained unmatched. The CDR3 DNA reads as TGTGCCACCAGTGATTGGACTAGCGGGAGCACAGATACGCAGTATTTT. Translating gives CATSDWTSGSTDTQYF.

The chain recombines TRBV20-1 with TRBJ1-1; no clear D gene. This CDR3 has 15 residues. The V and J ends lost 1 base and 1 base respectively, with 13 bases between them. Per germline, CDR1 DFQATT and CDR2 SNEGSKA (reference sequence). The CDR3: CSARATRLENTEAFF. CDR3 bases: TGCAGTGCTAGAGCGACAAGGTTAGAGAACACTGAAGCTTTCTTT.

The chain joins TRBV27 to TRBJ2-7, with 14 bases identical to TRBD2. CDR1 is MNHEY and CDR2 is SMNVEV in the germline V gene (reference sequence). This CDR3 region has 16 residues. V was pared by 5 bases and J by 1 base, with 4 bases of the junction left unmatched. This CDR3 reads CASSRLAGGKSYEQYF. The CDR3 coding sequence is TGTGCCAGCAGTAGACTAGCGGGAGGGAAATCCTACGAGCAGTACTTC.

The chain is built from TRBV15 and TRBJ2-7, with TRBD1 as a possible D gene (5 bases). The DNA end is a closer match to TRBJ2-4, so the J assignment may be wrong. Germline CDR1 and CDR2: LNHNV and YYDKDF (reference sequence). This CDR3 contains 11 residues. In nucleotides, the CDR3 is TGTGCCACCAGCCTCAGGGACATTCAGTACTTC. The encoded protein is CATSLRDIQYF.

This clonotype was observed many times. The chain uses TRBV28 and TRBJ2-5; perhaps D is TRBD1 or TRBD2 (5 bases each). The V end lost 6 bases, the J end lost 7 bases, and 18 bases lay between the germline ends. The CDR3 consists of 14 residues. The germline V gene has CDR1 MDHEN and CDR2 SYDVKM. CDR3 residues: CASRKQKGGGTQYF. CDR3 in DNA: TGTGCCAGCAGGAAACAGAAGGGTGGGGGGACCCAGTACTTC.

The chain joins TRBV20-1 to TRBJ2-4; 8 bases are shared with TRBD1. The end of the DNA aligns better with TRBJ2-7, so the J call may be wrong. The CDR3 runs to 15 residues. Germline values: CDR1 DFQATT, CDR2 SNEGSKA (reference sequence). The CDR3 region has the DNA TGCAGTGCTAACCCGGGAACAGGGGGTTCAGACGAGCAGTACTTC. Amino acid sequence: CSANPGTGGSDEQYF.